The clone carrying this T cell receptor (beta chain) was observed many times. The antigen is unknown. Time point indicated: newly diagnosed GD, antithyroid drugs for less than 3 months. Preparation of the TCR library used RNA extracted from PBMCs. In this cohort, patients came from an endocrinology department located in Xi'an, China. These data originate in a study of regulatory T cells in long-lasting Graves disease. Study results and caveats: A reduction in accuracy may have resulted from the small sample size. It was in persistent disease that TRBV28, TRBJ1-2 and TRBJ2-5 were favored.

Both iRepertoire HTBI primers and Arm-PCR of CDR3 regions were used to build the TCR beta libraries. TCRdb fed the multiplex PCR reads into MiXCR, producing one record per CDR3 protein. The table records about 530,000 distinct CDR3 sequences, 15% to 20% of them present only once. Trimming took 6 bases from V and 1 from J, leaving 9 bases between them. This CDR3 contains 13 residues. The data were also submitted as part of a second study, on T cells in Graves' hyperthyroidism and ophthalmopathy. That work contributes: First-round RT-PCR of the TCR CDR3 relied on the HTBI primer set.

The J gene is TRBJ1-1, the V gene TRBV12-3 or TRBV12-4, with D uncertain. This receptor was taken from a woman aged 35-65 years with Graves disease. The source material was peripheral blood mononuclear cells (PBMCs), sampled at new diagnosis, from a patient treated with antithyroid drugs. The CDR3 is CASSMGANTEAFF. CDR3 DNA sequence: TGTGCCAGCAGCATGGGAGCGAACACTGAAGCTTTCTTT.